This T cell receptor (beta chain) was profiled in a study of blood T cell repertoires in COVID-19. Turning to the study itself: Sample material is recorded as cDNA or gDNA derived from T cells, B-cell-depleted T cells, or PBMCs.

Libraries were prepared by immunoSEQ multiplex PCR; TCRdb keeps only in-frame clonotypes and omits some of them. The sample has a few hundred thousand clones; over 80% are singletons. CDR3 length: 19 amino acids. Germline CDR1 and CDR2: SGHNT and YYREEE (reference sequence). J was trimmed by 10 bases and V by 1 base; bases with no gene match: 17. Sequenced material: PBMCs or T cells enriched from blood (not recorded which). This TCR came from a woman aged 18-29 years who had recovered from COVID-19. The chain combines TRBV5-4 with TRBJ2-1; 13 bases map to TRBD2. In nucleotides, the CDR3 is TGTGCCAGCAGCTTGTCTAAGTCTCTGGGACTAGCGGGACCTGAGGAGCAGTTCTTC. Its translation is CASSLSKSLGLAGPEEQFF.